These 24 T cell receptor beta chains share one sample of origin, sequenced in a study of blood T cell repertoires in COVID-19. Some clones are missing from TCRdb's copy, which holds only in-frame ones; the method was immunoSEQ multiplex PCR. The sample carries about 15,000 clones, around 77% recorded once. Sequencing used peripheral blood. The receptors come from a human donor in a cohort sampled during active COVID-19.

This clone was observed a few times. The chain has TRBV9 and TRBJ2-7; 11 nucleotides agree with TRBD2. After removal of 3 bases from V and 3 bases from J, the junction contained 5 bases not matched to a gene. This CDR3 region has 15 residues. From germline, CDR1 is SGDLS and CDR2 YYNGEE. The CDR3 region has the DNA TGTGCCAGCAGCGAGGGACTAGCGGCCATCTACGAGCAGTACTTC. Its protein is CASSEGLAAIYEQYF.

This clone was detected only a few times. The CDR3 sequence is CASSPGGKLYNEQFF. The CDR3 DNA follows: TGTGCCAGCAGCCCCGGGGGAAAACTTTACAATGAGCAGTTCTTC. V usage is TRBV28 and J usage is TRBJ2-1; weak D call: TRBD2 (6 bases). V dropped 6 bases and J dropped 4 bases, with 16 bases sitting between them. The CDR3 extends over 15 amino acids. Germline assignment: CDR1 MDHEN and CDR2 SYDVKM.

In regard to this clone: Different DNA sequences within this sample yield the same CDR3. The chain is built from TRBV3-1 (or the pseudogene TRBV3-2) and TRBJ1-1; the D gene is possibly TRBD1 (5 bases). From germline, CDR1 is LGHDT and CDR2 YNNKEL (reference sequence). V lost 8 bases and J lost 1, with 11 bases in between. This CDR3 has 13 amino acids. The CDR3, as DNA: TGTGCCAGCTCAAGGGGTGGGAACACTGAAGCTTTCTTT. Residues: CASSRGGNTEAFF.

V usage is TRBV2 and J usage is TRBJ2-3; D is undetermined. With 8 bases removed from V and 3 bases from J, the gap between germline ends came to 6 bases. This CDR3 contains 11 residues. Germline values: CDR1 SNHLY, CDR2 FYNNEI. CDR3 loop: CASLYTDTQYF. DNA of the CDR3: TGTGCCAGCTTGTATACAGATACGCAGTATTTT.

The CDR3 DNA is TGTGCCAGCAGTACACAGGTCTCTAATGAAAAACTGTTTTTT. This gives the protein CASSTQVSNEKLFF. The chain uses TRBV28 and TRBJ1-4; D is possibly TRBD1 (5 bases). This CDR3 spans 14 amino acids. Germline-derived CDR1 and CDR2 are MDHEN and SYDVKM. Trimming took off 5 bases at V and 3 bases at J, with 10 bases between the two ends. Based on the CDR3 plus reference TRBV28 and TRBJ1-4, the full variable domain is DVKVTQSSRYLVKRTGEKVFLECVQDMDHENMFWYRQDPGLGLRLIYFSYDVKMKEKGDIPEGYSVSREKKERFSLILESASTNQTSMYLCASSTQVSNEKLFFGSGTQLSVL.

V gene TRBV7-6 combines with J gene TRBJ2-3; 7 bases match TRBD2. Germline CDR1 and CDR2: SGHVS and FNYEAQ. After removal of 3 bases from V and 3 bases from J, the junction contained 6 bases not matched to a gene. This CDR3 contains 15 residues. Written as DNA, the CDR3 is TGTGCCAGCAGCTTCAGCGGGACCGTGACAGATACGCAGTATTTT. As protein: CASSFSGTVTDTQYF.

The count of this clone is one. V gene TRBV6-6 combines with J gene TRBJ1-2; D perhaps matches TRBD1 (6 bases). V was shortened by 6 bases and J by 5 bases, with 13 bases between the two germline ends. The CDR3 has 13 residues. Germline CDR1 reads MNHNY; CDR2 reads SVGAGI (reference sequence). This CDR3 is CASSRTVLYGYTF. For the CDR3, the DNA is TGTGCCAGCAGCCGGACAGTACTTTATGGCTACACCTTC.

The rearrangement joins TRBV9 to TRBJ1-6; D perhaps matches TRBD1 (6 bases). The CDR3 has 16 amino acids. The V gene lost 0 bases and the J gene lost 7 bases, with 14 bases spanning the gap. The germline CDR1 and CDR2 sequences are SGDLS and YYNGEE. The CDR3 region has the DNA TGTGCCAGCAGCGTAGATGTCAGGGGTAGGAATTCACCCCTCCACTTT. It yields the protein CASSVDVRGRNSPLHF.

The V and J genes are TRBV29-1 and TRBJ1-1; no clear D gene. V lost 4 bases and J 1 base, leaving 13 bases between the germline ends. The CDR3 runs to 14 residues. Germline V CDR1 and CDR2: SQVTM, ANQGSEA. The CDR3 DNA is TGCAGCGTTGGCGAGATATCACGGAACACTGAAGCTTTCTTT. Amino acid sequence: CSVGEISRNTEAFF.

For the CDR3, the DNA is TGTGCCAGCAGTGAAGGCTGGAGGCAGCCCCAGCATTTT. Translated: CASSEGWRQPQHF. The gene calls are TRBV6-1 and TRBJ1-5; D is unresolved. Germline V CDR1 and CDR2: MNHNS, SASEGT. The CDR3 has 13 amino acids. Trimming cost V 1 base and J 7 bases, with 8 bases left between them.

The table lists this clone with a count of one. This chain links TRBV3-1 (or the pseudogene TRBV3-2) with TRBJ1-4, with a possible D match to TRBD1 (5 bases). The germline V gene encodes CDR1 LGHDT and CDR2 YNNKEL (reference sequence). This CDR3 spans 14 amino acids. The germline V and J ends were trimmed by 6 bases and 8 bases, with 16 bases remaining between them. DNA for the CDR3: TGTGCCAGCAGACCCGGTCCGGGGGGGGAAAAACTGTTTTTT. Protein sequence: CASRPGPGGEKLFF.

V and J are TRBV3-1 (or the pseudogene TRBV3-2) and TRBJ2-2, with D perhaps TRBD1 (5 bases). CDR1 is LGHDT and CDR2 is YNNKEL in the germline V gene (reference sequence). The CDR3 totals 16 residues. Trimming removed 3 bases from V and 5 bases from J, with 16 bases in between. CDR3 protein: CASSHHKGARTGELFF. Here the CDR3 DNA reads TGTGCCAGCAGCCACCACAAAGGGGCTAGAACCGGGGAGCTGTTTTTT.

In nucleotides, the CDR3 is TGCAGCGTTAGAGGGACAGGTCACAATGAGCAGTTCTTC. Translated: CSVRGTGHNEQFF. V and J are TRBV29-1 and TRBJ2-1; 8 nucleotides match TRBD1. Per germline, CDR1 SQVTM and CDR2 ANQGSEA. V lost 5 bases, J lost 5 bases, and 5 bases stayed unmatched. This CDR3 contains 13 residues.

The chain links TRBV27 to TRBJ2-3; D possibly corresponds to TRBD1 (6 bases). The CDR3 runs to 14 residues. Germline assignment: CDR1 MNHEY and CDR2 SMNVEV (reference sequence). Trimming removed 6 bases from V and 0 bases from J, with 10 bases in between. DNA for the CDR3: TGTGCCAGCAGCGACAGGTTTAGCACAGATACGCAGTATTTT. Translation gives CASSDRFSTDTQYF.

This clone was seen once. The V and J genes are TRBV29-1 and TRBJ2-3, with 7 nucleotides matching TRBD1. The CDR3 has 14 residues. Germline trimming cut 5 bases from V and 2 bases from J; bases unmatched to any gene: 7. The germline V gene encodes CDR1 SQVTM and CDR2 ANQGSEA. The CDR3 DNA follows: TGCAGCGTTTCCACAGGGGTCGTCACAGATACGCAGTATTTT. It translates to CSVSTGVVTDTQYF.

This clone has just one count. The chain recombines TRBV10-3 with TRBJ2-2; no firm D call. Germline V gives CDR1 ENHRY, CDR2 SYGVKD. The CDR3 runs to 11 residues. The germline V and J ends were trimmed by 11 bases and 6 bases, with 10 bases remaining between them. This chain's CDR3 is CAASTAGELFF. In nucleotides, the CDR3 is TGTGCCGCAAGCACAGCCGGGGAGCTGTTTTTT.

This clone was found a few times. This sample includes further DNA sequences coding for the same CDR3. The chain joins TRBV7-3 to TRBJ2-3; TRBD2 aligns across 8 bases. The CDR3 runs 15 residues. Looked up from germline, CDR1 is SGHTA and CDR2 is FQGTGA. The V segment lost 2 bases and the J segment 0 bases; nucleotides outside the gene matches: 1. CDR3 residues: CASSLAGGSTDTQYF. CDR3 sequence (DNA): TGTGCCAGCAGCTTAGCGGGAGGTAGCACAGATACGCAGTATTTT. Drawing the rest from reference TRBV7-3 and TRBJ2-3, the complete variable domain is GAGVSQTPSNKVTEKGKYVELRCDPISGHTALYWYRQSLGQGPEFLIYFQGTGAADDSGLPNDRFFAVRPEGSVSTLKIQRTERGDSAVYLCASSLAGGSTDTQYFGPGTRLTVL.

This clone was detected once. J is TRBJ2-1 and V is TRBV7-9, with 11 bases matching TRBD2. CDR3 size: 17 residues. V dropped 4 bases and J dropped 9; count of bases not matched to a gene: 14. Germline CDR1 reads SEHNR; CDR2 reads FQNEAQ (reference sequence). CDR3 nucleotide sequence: TGTGCCAGCAGCTCTCGACTAGCGGGAAGGCTTTCGGGTGAGCAGTTCTTC. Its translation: CASSSRLAGRLSGEQFF.

CDR3: CSVGEQGASNQPQHF. In DNA form, the CDR3 reads TGCAGCGTGGGGGAACAGGGAGCTAGCAATCAGCCCCAGCATTTT. The rearrangement links TRBV29-1 to TRBJ1-5, with D maybe TRBD1 (6 bases). CDR1 SQVTM and CDR2 ANQGSEA come from the germline V gene. Deletions cut 6 bases from V and 0 bases from J, with 15 bases between. This CDR3 has 15 amino acids.

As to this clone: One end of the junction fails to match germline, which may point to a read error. DNA for the CDR3: TGTGCCAGCAGCTTAGTTAAGGTTCGGGACAGAAGTCTCTTC. Its protein is CASSLVKVRDRSLF. The chain joins TRBV7-2 to TRBJ2-1, with 7 bases matching TRBD1. Germline-derived CDR1 and CDR2 are SGHTA and FQGNSA. This CDR3 region has 14 residues.

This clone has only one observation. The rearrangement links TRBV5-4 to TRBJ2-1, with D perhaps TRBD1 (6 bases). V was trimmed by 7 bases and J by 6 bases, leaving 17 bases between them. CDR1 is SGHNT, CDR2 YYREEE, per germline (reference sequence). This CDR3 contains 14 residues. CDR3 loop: CASGPGVKGNEQFF. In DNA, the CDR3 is TGTGCCAGCGGTCCAGGGGTAAAAGGCAATGAGCAGTTCTTC.

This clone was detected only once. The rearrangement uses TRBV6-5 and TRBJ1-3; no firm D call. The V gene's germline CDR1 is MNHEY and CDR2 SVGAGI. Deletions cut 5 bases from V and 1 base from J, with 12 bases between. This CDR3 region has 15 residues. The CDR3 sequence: CASSTPQHSGNTIYF. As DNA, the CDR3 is TGTGCCAGCAGTACCCCACAGCATTCTGGAAACACCATATATTTT.

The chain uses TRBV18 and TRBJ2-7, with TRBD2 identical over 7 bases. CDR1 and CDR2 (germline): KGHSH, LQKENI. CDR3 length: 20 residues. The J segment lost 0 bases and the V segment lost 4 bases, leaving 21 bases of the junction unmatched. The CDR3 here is CASSLGWVAGIVNPSYEQYF. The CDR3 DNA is TGTGCCAGCTCACTAGGCTGGGTAGCGGGCATAGTAAACCCCTCCTACGAGCAGTACTTC.

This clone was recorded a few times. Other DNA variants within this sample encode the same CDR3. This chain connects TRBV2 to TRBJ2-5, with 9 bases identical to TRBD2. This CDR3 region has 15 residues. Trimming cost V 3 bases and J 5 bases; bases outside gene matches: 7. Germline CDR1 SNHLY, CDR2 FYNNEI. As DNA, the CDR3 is TGTGCCAGCAGTGATGGCGGGGGGGCCGGGGAGACCCAGTACTTC. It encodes CASSDGGGAGETQYF.